The 29 T cell receptor beta chains below all came from one sample that was sequenced in a study of identical twins. Each CDR3 protein gets one entry after TCRdb re-called the 5' RACE reads with MiXCR. The sample includes around 340,000 distinct CDR3 sequences, more than 9% seen only once; the top ten take 6% to 9%. These data were likewise used in another study, on yellow fever vaccine responses in identical twins.

The sample taken for sequencing was CD8+ T cells sorted from blood. The receptors stem from a woman aged 18-29 years in good health.

Only a few counts were recorded for this clonotype. This chain joins TRBV29-1 and TRBJ2-4; 7 bases line up with TRBD2. V shed 3 bases and J 1 base; nucleotides not matched to a gene: 3. Germline V gene data show CDR1 as SQVTM and CDR2 as ANQGSEA. CDR3 length: 14 residues. CDR3 bases: TGCAGCGTTGATGTCGGGGGGGCCAAAAACATTCAGTACTTC. Encoded protein: CSVDVGGAKNIQYF.

The V gene is TRBV4-1, the J gene TRBJ1-1; no clear D gene. Germline V gene sequence: CDR1 MGHRA, CDR2 YSYEKL. Trimming removed 0 bases at V and 12 bases at J, with 14 bases between. CDR3 length: 13 residues. The CDR3 DNA follows: TGCGCCAGCAGCCAAGAAAGGCGGTCTGAGACTTTCTTT. Translation: CASSQERRSETFF.

Only a few counts were recorded for this clonotype. The CDR3 spells CASSHPGTANTGELFF. CDR3 DNA sequence: TGTGCCAGCAGCCACCCCGGGACAGCGAACACCGGGGAGCTGTTTTTT. The chain joins TRBV6-2 or TRBV6-3 to TRBJ2-2; 7 bases line up with TRBD1. This CDR3 spans 16 amino acids. The germline V gene has CDR1 MNHEY and CDR2 SVGEGT. Trimming removed 6 bases from V and 0 bases from J; junction bases left unmatched: 7.

This clonotype was seen a handful of times. The chain employs TRBV3-1 and TRBJ1-5; 10 nucleotides align to TRBD1. The CDR3 consists of 16 residues. V lost 2 bases to trimming and J lost 5 bases; unmatched junction nucleotides: 6. Germline lookup yields CDR1 LGHDT and CDR2 YNNKEL (reference sequence). The CDR3 here is CASSQTGTGDDQPQHF. CDR3 in DNA: TGTGCCAGCAGCCAAACCGGGACAGGGGACGATCAGCCCCAGCATTTT.

This clonotype has more than one count but fewer than ten. The rearrangement uses TRBV29-1 and TRBJ1-2; possibly TRBD1 for D (6 bases). This CDR3 has 13 amino acids. The germline CDR1 and CDR2 sequences are SQVTM and ANQGSEA. Trimming removed 6 bases at V and 2 bases at J, with 13 bases between. CDR3: CSVAGTSNYGYTF. CDR3 nucleotide sequence: TGCAGCGTCGCCGGGACATCCAACTATGGCTACACCTTC.

This clonotype has more than one count but fewer than ten. The rearrangement uses TRBV2 and TRBJ2-2; 10 nucleotides line up with TRBD2. Germline V CDR1 and CDR2: SNHLY, FYNNEI. This CDR3 spans 16 amino acids. V dropped 7 bases and J dropped 5; count of bases not matched to a gene: 10. The CDR3 spells CASIPPAGGGTGELFF. The CDR3 DNA sequence: TGTGCCAGCATCCCACCAGCGGGAGGGGGGACCGGGGAGCTGTTTTTT.

This clonotype was counted only a few times. The CDR3 DNA reads TGTGCCAGCGCCAGGACTAGCGGGTATCAAGAGACCCAGTACTTC. This sequence encodes CASARTSGYQETQYF. The J gene is TRBJ2-5, the V gene TRBV28; the match to TRBD2 covers 11 bases. CDR1 and CDR2 from the germline V gene are MDHEN and SYDVKM. The CDR3 is 15 amino acids. Unmatched junction bases numbered 7, after V lost 8 bases and J lost 2 bases.

This sequence joins TRBV7-6 and TRBJ2-3; 9 bases align to TRBD2. CDR3 length: 20 residues. J gave up 2 bases and V 0 bases, and 15 bases lay outside the gene matches. Looked up from germline, CDR1 is SGHVS and CDR2 is FNYEAQ. DNA for the CDR3: TGTGCCAGCAGCTTAGCTTTTCCGGGACTAGCTCCCCTCCCCACAGATACGCAGTATTTT. The encoded protein is CASSLAFPGLAPLPTDTQYF.

The chain joins TRBV5-5 to TRBJ2-2; no definite D call. The CDR3 runs to 16 residues. V was shortened by 1 base and J by 7 bases, with 17 bases between the two germline ends. Germline values: CDR1 SGHKS, CDR2 YYEKEE (reference sequence). The DNA for the CDR3 is TGTGCCAGCAGCTTGATTATTCGGACGGACGGCGGGGAGCTGTTTTTT. It encodes CASSLIIRTDGGELFF.

The table lists this clonotype with many counts. V gene TRBV4-1 combines with J gene TRBJ1-1, with D possibly TRBD1 on 6 matching bases. V shed 0 bases and J shed 8 bases, with 10 bases lying between them. CDR3 length equals 13 residues. The V gene's germline CDR1 is MGHRA and CDR2 YSYEKL. The CDR3 coding sequence is TGCGCCAGCAGCCAAGATGCAGGGGACGAAGCTTTCTTT. It specifies CASSQDAGDEAFF.

V usage is TRBV27 and J usage is TRBJ2-1; D may be TRBD2 (6 bases). The CDR3 length is 15 residues. Trimming pared 3 bases from V and 3 bases from J, leaving 12 bases between. Germline V CDR1 and CDR2: MNHEY, SMNVEV (reference sequence). For the CDR3, the DNA is TGTGCCAGCAGTTTCTGGGACTCCAACTACAATGAGCAGTTCTTC. Translated: CASSFWDSNYNEQFF.

This chain links TRBV20-1 with TRBJ2-4; D gene ambiguous. The CDR3 contains 15 residues. V lost 5 bases and J lost 1, with 15 bases in between. The germline CDR1 and CDR2 sequences are DFQATT and SNEGSKA (reference sequence). In DNA, the CDR3 is TGCAGTGCTTCGGACGACGTCCGTGCCAAAAACATTCAGTACTTC. Amino acids: CSASDDVRAKNIQYF.

This clonotype has a handful of counts. The V gene is TRBV7-2, the J gene TRBJ2-5; the D gene is possibly TRBD2 (7 bases). Deletions cut 1 base from V and 1 base from J, with 10 bases between. Germline V gene lookup returns CDR1 SGHTA and CDR2 FQGNSA. CDR3 length: 15 amino acids. Here the CDR3 reads CASSLGGGAQETQYF. The CDR3 DNA is TGTGCCAGCAGCTTAGGAGGGGGGGCCCAAGAGACCCAGTACTTC.

There are a few counts of this clonotype. This may be a read error: a much more frequent sequence differs by one nucleotide. This rearrangement joins TRBV6-4 to TRBJ2-1; 9 bases match TRBD1. The CDR3 is 15 residues long. Per the germline V gene, CDR1 is MRHNA and CDR2 is SNTAGT. J gave up 1 base and V 6 bases, and 4 bases lay outside the gene matches. CDR3 protein: CASSRGQGSYNEQFF. The CDR3 DNA sequence: TGTGCCAGCAGCCGAGGACAGGGGTCCTACAATGAGCAGTTCTTC.

The gene calls are TRBV15 and TRBJ1-4, with D unresolved. The germline gives CDR1 LNHNV, CDR2 YYDKDF (reference sequence). Trimming took 3 bases from V and 0 from J, leaving 14 bases between them. CDR3 size: 17 residues. In nucleotides, the CDR3 is TGTGCCACCAGCAGGTCGCGGACCGTTGCAACTAATGAAAAACTGTTTTTT. Protein: CATSRSRTVATNEKLFF. The variable domain in full, with the rest retrieved from reference TRBV15 and TRBJ1-4, is DAMVIQNPRYQVTQFGKPVTLSCSQTLNHNVMYWYQQKSSQAPKLLFHYYDKDFNNEADTPDNFQSRRPNTSFCFLDIRSPGLGDTAMYLCATSRSRTVATNEKLFFGSGTQLSVL.

This rearrangement joins TRBV6-1 to TRBJ2-2; D possibly corresponds to TRBD2 (6 bases). Germline V gene sequence: CDR1 MNHNS, CDR2 SASEGT. This CDR3 is 16 amino acids long. Trimming left V 6 bases short and J 6 bases short, with 20 bases between. The CDR3 sequence is CASSPAGSIGAGELFF. CDR3 bases: TGTGCCAGCAGCCCGGCGGGGTCAATAGGGGCCGGGGAGCTGTTTTTT.

The chain joins TRBV7-8 to TRBJ2-1; D may match TRBD1 or TRBD2 (6 bases each). Germline V CDR1 and CDR2: SGHVS, FQNEAQ. The CDR3 loop spans 20 amino acids. V lost 1 base, J lost 0 bases, and 22 bases lay in between. In nucleotides, the CDR3 is TGTGCCAGCAGCTTAGGTGGAAATGGGAGAGGGGGGAGCTCCTACAATGAGCAGTTCTTC. Amino acids: CASSLGGNGRGGSSYNEQFF.

The chain recombines TRBV4-1 with TRBJ2-1; D may be TRBD1 (5 bases). Trimming pared 5 bases from V and 5 bases from J, leaving 13 bases between. The CDR3 sequence is 14 residues long. Germline-derived CDR1 and CDR2 are MGHRA and YSYEKL. CDR3 in amino acids: CASSSTTAHNEQFF. The CDR3 bases are TGCGCCAGCAGCTCTACGACAGCTCACAATGAGCAGTTCTTC.

This clonotype came up a few times. This chain joins TRBV6-4 and TRBJ2-1; weak D call: TRBD2 (6 bases). This CDR3 has 15 residues. V lost 0 bases, J lost 7 bases, and 13 bases lay in between. CDR1 is MRHNA, CDR2 SNTAGT, per germline. CDR3 in DNA: TGTGCCAGCAGTGACTCAGTATCCAGCGGGAATGAGCAGTTCTTC. It encodes CASSDSVSSGNEQFF.

V gene TRBV6-1 combines with J gene TRBJ2-5, with 8 positions matching TRBD1. The J segment lost 4 bases and the V segment lost 4 bases, leaving 8 bases of the junction unmatched. The germline gives CDR1 MNHNS, CDR2 SASEGT. CDR3 size: 15 residues. This chain's CDR3 is CASSVPRTGRETQYF. The DNA of the CDR3 is TGTGCCAGCAGTGTACCAAGGACAGGGCGAGAGACCCAGTACTTC.

This clonotype has more than one count but fewer than ten. V is TRBV6-4 and J is TRBJ2-1; possible D gene TRBD2, 6 bases. The CDR3 runs to 16 residues. Deletions cut 4 bases from V and 2 bases from J, with 15 bases between. Germline CDR1 is MRHNA and CDR2 is SNTAGT. In DNA form, the CDR3 reads TGTGCCAGCAGTGGGCTAACTAGCCAGGCCTACAATGAGCAGTTCTTC. Translated, it gives CASSGLTSQAYNEQFF.

The chain couples TRBV2 to TRBJ2-7; D is perhaps TRBD1 (5 bases). Germline values: CDR1 SNHLY, CDR2 FYNNEI. V dropped 3 bases and J dropped 1 base, with 16 bases sitting between them. CDR3 length equals 16 residues. CDR3 sequence reads: CASSDPGHDGSYEQYV. In nucleotides, the CDR3 is TGTGCCAGCAGTGACCCTGGACATGATGGTTCCTACGAGCAGTACGTC.

This clonotype showed up just a few times. The chain recombines TRBV28 with TRBJ2-2, with D perhaps TRBD2 (6 bases). Germline V gene sequence: CDR1 MDHEN, CDR2 SYDVKM. The ends were cut back, 8 bases at V and 1 base at J, with 14 bases in the middle. The CDR3 runs to 15 residues. The CDR3 protein is CASGGFTMNTGELFF. Written as DNA, the CDR3 is TGTGCCAGCGGGGGGTTTACTATGAACACCGGGGAGCTGTTTTTT.

This clonotype occurred many times. The chain links TRBV12-3 or TRBV12-4 to TRBJ1-2, with 8 bases matching TRBD1. Trimming at V came to 10 bases and at J to 7 bases, leaving 8 bases not matched to a gene. CDR3 length: 12 amino acids. The CDR3 reads CATRRGLGGYTF. Written as DNA, the CDR3 is TGTGCCACCCGCAGGGGGCTAGGTGGCTACACCTTC.

In its sample, this clonotype was seen a few times. The chain joins TRBV7-9 to TRBJ2-3, with 7 nucleotides matching TRBD1. CDR1 SEHNR and CDR2 FQNEAQ come from the germline V gene (reference sequence). The length of the CDR3 is 15 residues. V shed 5 bases, J shed 0 bases, and the junction held 5 bases outside the gene matches. The CDR3 DNA reads TGTGCCAGCAGCCGACAGGGTTCTAGCACAGATACGCAGTATTTT. As protein: CASSRQGSSTDTQYF.

This chain links TRBV20-1 with TRBJ2-7; 8 nucleotides line up with TRBD2. CDR3 length equals 14 residues. Germline V gives CDR1 DFQATT, CDR2 SNEGSKA (reference sequence). V lost 2 bases to trimming and J lost 3 bases; unmatched junction nucleotides: 6. The DNA for the CDR3 is TGCAGTGCTAGACCCCGGACTAGCTTCTACGAGCAGTACGTC. Amino acids: CSARPRTSFYEQYV.

The chain carries TRBV7-6 and TRBJ2-3, with a tentative D call TRBD2 (5 bases). CDR3 length: 19 residues. V lost 3 bases to trimming and J lost 3 bases, with 25 bases between them. Germline CDR1 reads SGHVS; CDR2 reads FNYEAQ. Here the CDR3 reads CASSFRPYELVNLTDTQYF. CDR3 sequence (DNA): TGTGCCAGCAGCTTTAGACCATATGAACTAGTTAATTTAACAGATACGCAGTATTTT. The whole variable domain, filled in from reference TRBV7-6 and TRBJ2-3, reads GAGVSQSPRYKVTKRGQDVALRCDPISGHVSLYWYRQALGQGPEFLTYFNYEAQQDKSGLPNDRFSAERPEGSISTLTIQRTEQRDSAMYRCASSFRPYELVNLTDTQYFGPGTRLTVL.

The rearrangement uses TRBV27 and TRBJ2-2, with D perhaps matching TRBD2 (6 bases). CDR1 is MNHEY, CDR2 SMNVEV, per germline (reference sequence). This CDR3 region has 15 residues. V shed 0 bases and J shed 7 bases, with 12 bases lying between them. CDR3 amino acids: CASSLSRVEGGELFF. CDR3 DNA sequence: TGTGCCAGCAGTTTATCGAGGGTGGAGGGCGGGGAGCTGTTTTTT.

V and J are TRBV6-5 and TRBJ2-2; D ambiguous. The CDR3 extends over 14 amino acids. CDR1 is MNHEY, CDR2 SVGAGI, per germline. V was cut by 0 bases and J by 4 bases, with 6 bases left in between. CDR3 in amino acids: CASSYSWFTGELFF. DNA of the CDR3: TGTGCCAGCAGTTACTCGTGGTTCACCGGGGAGCTGTTTTTT.